This T cell receptor beta chain appears in the sequencing data of a study of monozygotic twins with inflammatory bowel disease. Notes on the study in general: Especially where disease activity was present, IBD patients had fewer clonotypes in common with others than healthy twins did.

To note about this clonotype: The antigen remains undetermined.

The CDR3 runs to 13 residues. In germline, CDR1 is MNHNY, CDR2 SVGAGI (reference sequence). There were eight separate reactions per sample in which cDNA was made. Reanalyzing the 5' RACE reads, TCRdb keeps one entry per CDR3 protein, without DNA. The specimen's table records some 450,000 distinct CDR3 sequences. The receptor was derived from a human donor with ulcerative colitis or Crohn's disease, or a healthy co-twin of an affected twin (not recorded which). Sample: blood. J is TRBJ1-1 and V is TRBV6-6. The CDR3 sequence is CASITDRNTEAFF.